This T cell receptor beta chain stems from a study of a mutant IDH1 vaccine in newly diagnosed glioma. Study-wide background: Before enrollment, patients got radiotherapy alone, temozolomide alone, or mostly the combination. Findings of the study overall: Vaccine-induced immune responses were detected in over 90% of patients.

The time point: baseline, week 1 (first vaccination visit). Regarding treatment: pre-vaccination baseline after standard-of-care therapy. Profiled with immunoSEQ multiplex PCR; TCRdb holds only in-frame clones, not every one. The profile shows around 56,000 clones, more than 90% of them singletons. The CDR3 contains 16 residues. Comment on this clone: Its antigen is as yet unknown.

The sequenced sample was PBMCs, obtained from a glioma patient treated with radiotherapy, temozolomide or both. The clonotype comes from a man aged 50 to 60 with glioma. The chain couples TRBV21-1 to TRBJ2-3; the table's D call, TRBD1, was not checked against the DNA. TRBV21-1 is a pseudogene segment. CDR3 region: CASSKDLGQGIDTQYF. DNA for the CDR3: TGTGCCAGCAGCAAAGATTTGGGACAGGGAATAGATACGCAGTATTTT.